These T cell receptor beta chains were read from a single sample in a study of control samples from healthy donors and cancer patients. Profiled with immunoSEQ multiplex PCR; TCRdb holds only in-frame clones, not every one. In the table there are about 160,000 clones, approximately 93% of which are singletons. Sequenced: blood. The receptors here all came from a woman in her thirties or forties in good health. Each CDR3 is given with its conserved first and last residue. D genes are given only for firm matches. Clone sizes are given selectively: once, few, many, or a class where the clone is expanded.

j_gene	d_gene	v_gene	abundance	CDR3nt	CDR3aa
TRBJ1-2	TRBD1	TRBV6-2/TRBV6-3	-	TGTGCCAGCAGCCTTCGACAGGGGCCTTATGGCTACACCTTC	CASSLRQGPYGYTF
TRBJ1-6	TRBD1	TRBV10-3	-	TGTGCCATCAGTGAGGGGACAGGTCTATCACCCCTCCACTTT	CAISEGTGLSPLHF
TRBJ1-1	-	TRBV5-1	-	TGCGCCAGCAGCTCATTAGTAAAGAGCACTGAAGCTTTCTTT	CASSSLVKSTEAFF
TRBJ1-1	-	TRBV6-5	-	TGTGCCAGCAGAGCAAACAGGAGGAACACTGAAGCTTTCTTT	CASRANRRNTEAFF
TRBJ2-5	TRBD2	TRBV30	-	TGTGCCTGGAGTGTCCTAGCGGGAGGGCAAGAGACCCAGTACTTC	CAWSVLAGGQETQYF
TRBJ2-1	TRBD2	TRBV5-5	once	TGTGCCAGCAGCTTGGTTACTAGCGGGGTGTTCAATGAGCAGTTCTTC	CASSLVTSGVFNEQFF
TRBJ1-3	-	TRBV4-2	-	TGTGCCAGCAGCCAAGTGAGGGCGGGGAGCTCTGGAAACACCATATATTTT	CASSQVRAGSSGNTIYF
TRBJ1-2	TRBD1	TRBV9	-	TGTGCCAGCAGCGTGGCCGGGACAGGCTATGGCTACACCTTC	CASSVAGTGYGYTF
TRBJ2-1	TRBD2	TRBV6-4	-	TGTGCCAGCAGTGACGTTGGGCTAGCGGGTAACCTTGCCTACAATGAGCAGTTCTTC	CASSDVGLAGNLAYNEQFF
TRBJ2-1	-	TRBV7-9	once	TGTGCCAGCAGCCCCGAGGGCCCCTACAATGAGCAGTTCTTC	CASSPEGPYNEQFF
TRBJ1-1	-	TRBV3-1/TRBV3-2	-	TGTGCCAGCAGCGATCAGACAGGTAACACTGAAGCTTTCTTT	CASSDQTGNTEAFF
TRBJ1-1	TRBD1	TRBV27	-	TGTGCCAGCAGTTTCCCAGGGGGCACTGAAGCTTTCTTT	CASSFPGGTEAFF
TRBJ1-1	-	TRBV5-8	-	TGTGCCAGCAGCTTGGGGATCGGGGGCCGGGTTGAAGCTTTCTTT	CASSLGIGGRVEAFF
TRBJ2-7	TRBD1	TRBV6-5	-	TGTGCCACCTGGACAGGGGACTCCTACGAGCAGTACTTC	CATWTGDSYEQYF
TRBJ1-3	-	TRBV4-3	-	TGCGCCAGCAGCCAAGAGGGGGCGGGTGGAAACACCATATATTTT	CASSQEGAGGNTIYF
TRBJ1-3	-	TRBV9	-	TGTGCCAGCAGCGTAGATCCGGGGAGCTCTGGAAACACCATATATTTT	CASSVDPGSSGNTIYF
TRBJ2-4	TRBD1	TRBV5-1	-	TGCGCCAGCAGCTTAGACAGGGGGCCAGGCAAAAACATTCAGTACTTC	CASSLDRGPGKNIQYF
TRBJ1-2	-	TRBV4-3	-	TGCGCCAGCAGCCAAGACGTACTTGACTATGGCTACACCTTC	CASSQDVLDYGYTF
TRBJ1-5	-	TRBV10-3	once	TGTGCCATCAGTGGACCGAATCAGCCCCAGCATTTT	CAISGPNQPQHF
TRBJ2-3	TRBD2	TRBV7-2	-	TGTGCCAGCAGCCCCCAGCGGGGGGGGGATACGCAGTATTTT	CASSPQRGGDTQYF
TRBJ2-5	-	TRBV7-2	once	TGTGCCAGCAGCTTATTCACTTCCTCCCAAGAGACCCAGTACTTC	CASSLFTSSQETQYF
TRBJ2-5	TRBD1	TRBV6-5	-	TGTGCCAGCAGTCTAGACAGGGTTAGGACCCAGTACTTC	CASSLDRVRTQYF
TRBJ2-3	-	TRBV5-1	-	TGCGCCAGCAGCTTGCTAAGAGGAGCTACAGATACGCAGTATTTT	CASSLLRGATDTQYF
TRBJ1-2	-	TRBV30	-	TGTGCCTGGAGTCCACTCTTGGAGAGTGGCTACACCTTC	CAWSPLLESGYTF
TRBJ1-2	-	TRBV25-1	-	TGTGCCAGCAGTATTTCTGGTTATGGCTACACCTTC	CASSISGYGYTF
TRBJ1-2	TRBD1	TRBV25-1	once	TGTGCCACCGAGGCAGGGGGCCGGGGCTACACCTTC	CATEAGGRGYTF